These 9 T cell receptor beta chains were sequenced from one sample in a study of beta chain features in type 1 diabetes. For these receptors, no antigen is known. Expressed TCRB transcripts were sequenced because the isolated RNA had all been reverse transcribed beforehand. Sequencing was performed with immunoSEQ multiplex PCR; in TCRdb, only in-frame clones are kept and a portion is missing. The sample yields some 660,000 clones, over 12% seen once. Findings and limits, study-wide: Within each of all four CD4+ subsets, Type 1 diabetes patients had TCRB CDR3s that were moderately but significantly shorter.

What was sequenced was naive CD4+ T cells from blood. These receptors came from a man between 18 and 35 years old with type 1 diabetes.

Comments on this clone: The sample contains more than one DNA sequence encoding this CDR3. The chain is built from TRBV6-6 and TRBJ1-1, with a weak D call TRBD1 (5 bases). Germline V gene data show CDR1 as MNHNY and CDR2 as SVGAGI (reference sequence). The CDR3 runs 14 residues. Trimming shortened V by 5 bases and J by 2 bases, and 12 bases separated the two germline ends. The CDR3 sequence: CASSSTGLNTEAFF. The CDR3 region has the DNA TGTGCCAGCAGTAGTACAGGTCTTAACACTGAAGCTTTCTTT.

This clone was detected only a few times. The chain links TRBV9 to TRBJ2-3; no firm D call. The CDR3 covers 14 residues. The V and J ends lost 3 bases and 0 bases respectively, with 8 bases between them. CDR1 is SGDLS and CDR2 is YYNGEE in the germline V gene. CDR3 loop: CASSEPPSTDTQYF. CDR3 nucleotides: TGTGCCAGCAGCGAGCCCCCTAGCACAGATACGCAGTATTTT.

This clone was observed a few times. The chain joins TRBV11-1 to TRBJ2-1; D gene ambiguous. The CDR3 extends over 15 amino acids. Per germline, CDR1 SGHAT and CDR2 FQDESV (reference sequence). V lost 1 base and J lost 9, with 16 bases in between. CDR3 in amino acids: CASSLVVDHSTEQFF. Here the CDR3 DNA reads TGTGCCAGCAGCTTAGTGGTGGATCACTCCACTGAGCAGTTCTTC.

This chain uses TRBV7-3 with TRBJ2-5; no firm D call. Germline CDR1 SGHTA, CDR2 FQGTGA. This CDR3 has 14 amino acids. V lost 2 bases to trimming and J lost 5 bases, with 12 bases between them. For the CDR3, the DNA is TGTGCCAGCAGCTTAGGTCTTGGAGCTGAGACCCAGTACTTC. It specifies CASSLGLGAETQYF.

This clone showed up just a few times. The chain carries TRBV30 and TRBJ2-2, with D uncertain. Germline V gives CDR1 GTSNPN, CDR2 SVGIG (reference sequence). Trimming took off 0 bases at V and 6 bases at J, with 8 bases between the two ends. There are 13 residues in the CDR3. CDR3 DNA: TGTGCCTGGAGTGTCAGCTTCGCCGGGGAGCTGTTTTTT. Protein sequence: CAWSVSFAGELFF.

The chain combines TRBV5-4 with TRBJ2-7, with 8 bases that match TRBD2. The CDR3 extends over 14 amino acids. J was trimmed by 9 bases and V by 2 bases; bases with no gene match: 10. Per germline, CDR1 SGHNT and CDR2 YYREEE (reference sequence). CDR3 sequence reads: CASSFVPAGASQYF. Written as DNA, the CDR3 is TGTGCCAGCAGCTTTGTCCCAGCGGGGGCTTCGCAGTACTTC. Using reference TRBV5-4 and TRBJ2-7 for the parts outside the CDR3, the full variable domain is ETGVTQSPTHLIKTRGQQVTLRCSSQSGHNTVSWYQQALGQGPQFIFQYYREEENGRGNFPPRFSGLQFPNYSSELNVNALELDDSALYLCASSFVPAGASQYFGPGTRLTVT.

This clone was found a few times. The chain recombines TRBV30 with TRBJ1-6; unclear D gene. Trimming removed 5 bases from V and 3 bases from J, with 8 bases in between. Per the germline V gene, CDR1 is GTSNPN and CDR2 is SVGIG (reference sequence). The CDR3 runs to 13 residues. The CDR3 loop reads CAWGVLYNSPLHF. The CDR3 bases are TGTGCCTGGGGGGTCCTCTATAATTCACCCCTCCACTTT.

This clone was recorded a few times. The chain links TRBV29-1 to TRBJ2-2; 15 bases fit TRBD2. The CDR3 consists of 16 residues. Germline V lookup: CDR1 SQVTM, CDR2 ANQGSEA. J was trimmed by 3 bases and V by 6 bases; bases with no gene match: 5. CDR3 amino acids: CSVKGLAGGYTGELFF. The CDR3 region has the DNA TGCAGCGTGAAGGGACTAGCGGGGGGTTACACCGGGGAGCTGTTTTTT.

The rearrangement links TRBV9 to TRBJ2-1; D is unresolved. There are 14 residues in the CDR3. Trimming cost V 0 bases and J 9 bases, with 13 bases left between them. Germline CDR1 reads SGDLS; CDR2 reads YYNGEE. The CDR3 reads CASSVVTASGEQFF. The CDR3 DNA sequence: TGTGCCAGCAGCGTAGTAACAGCCTCGGGTGAGCAGTTCTTC.